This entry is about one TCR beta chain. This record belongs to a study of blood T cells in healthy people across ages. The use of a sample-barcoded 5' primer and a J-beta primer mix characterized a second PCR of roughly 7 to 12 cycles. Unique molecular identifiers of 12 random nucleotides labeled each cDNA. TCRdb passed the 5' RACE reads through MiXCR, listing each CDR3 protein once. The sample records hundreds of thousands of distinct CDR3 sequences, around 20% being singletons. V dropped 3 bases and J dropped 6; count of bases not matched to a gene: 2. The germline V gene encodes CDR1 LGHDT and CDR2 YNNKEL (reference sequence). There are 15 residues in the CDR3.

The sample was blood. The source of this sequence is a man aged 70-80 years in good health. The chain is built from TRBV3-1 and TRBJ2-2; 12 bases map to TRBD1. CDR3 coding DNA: TGTGCCAGCAGCCATTGGGACAGGGGGCCCGGGGAGCTGTTTTTT. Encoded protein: CASSHWDRGPGELFF.